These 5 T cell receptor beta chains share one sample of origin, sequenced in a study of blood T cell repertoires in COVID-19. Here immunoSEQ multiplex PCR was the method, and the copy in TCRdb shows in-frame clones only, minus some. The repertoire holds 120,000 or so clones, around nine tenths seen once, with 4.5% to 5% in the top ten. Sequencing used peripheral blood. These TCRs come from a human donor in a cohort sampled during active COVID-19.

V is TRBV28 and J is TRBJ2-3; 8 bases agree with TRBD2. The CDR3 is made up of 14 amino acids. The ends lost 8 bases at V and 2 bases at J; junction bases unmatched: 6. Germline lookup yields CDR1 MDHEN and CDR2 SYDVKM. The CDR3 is CASWSGRITDTQYF. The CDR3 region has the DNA TGTGCCAGCTGGAGCGGGAGAATCACAGATACGCAGTATTTT.

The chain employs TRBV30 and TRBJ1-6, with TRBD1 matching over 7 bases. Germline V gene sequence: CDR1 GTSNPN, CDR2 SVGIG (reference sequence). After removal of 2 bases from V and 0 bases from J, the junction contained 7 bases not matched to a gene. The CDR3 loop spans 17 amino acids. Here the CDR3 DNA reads TGTGCCTGGAGTCCACCATCAGGGGGCTCCTATAATTCACCCCTCCACTTT. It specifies CAWSPPSGGSYNSPLHF.

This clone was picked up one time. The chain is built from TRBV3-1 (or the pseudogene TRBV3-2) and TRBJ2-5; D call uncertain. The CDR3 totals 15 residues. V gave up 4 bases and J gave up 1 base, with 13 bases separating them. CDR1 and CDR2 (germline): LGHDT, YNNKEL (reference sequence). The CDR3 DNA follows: TGTGCCAGCAGCCGCCCCTCCAGGTTCCAAGAGACCCAGTACTTC. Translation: CASSRPSRFQETQYF.

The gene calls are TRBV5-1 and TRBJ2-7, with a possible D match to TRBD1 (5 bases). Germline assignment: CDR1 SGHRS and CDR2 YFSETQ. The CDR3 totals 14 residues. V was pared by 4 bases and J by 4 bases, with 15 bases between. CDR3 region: CASSVDGRVYEQYF. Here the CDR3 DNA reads TGCGCCAGCAGCGTGGACGGCAGGGTATACGAGCAGTACTTC.

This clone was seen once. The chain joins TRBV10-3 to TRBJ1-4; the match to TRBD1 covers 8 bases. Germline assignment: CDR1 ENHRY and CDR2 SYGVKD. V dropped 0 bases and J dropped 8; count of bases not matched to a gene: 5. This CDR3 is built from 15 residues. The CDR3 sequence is CAISESGQGWEKLFF. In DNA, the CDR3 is TGTGCCATCAGTGAGTCCGGACAGGGATGGGAAAAACTGTTTTTT.